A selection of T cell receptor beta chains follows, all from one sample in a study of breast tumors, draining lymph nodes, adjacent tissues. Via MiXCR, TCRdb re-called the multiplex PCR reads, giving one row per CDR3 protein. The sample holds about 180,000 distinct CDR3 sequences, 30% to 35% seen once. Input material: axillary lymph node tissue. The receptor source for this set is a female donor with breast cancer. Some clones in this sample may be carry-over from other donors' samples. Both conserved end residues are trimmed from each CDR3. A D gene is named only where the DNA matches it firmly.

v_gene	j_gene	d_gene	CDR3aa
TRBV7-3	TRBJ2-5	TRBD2	ASSLGGGAAGGKQETQY
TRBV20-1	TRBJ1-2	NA	SASHTTPTETYGYT
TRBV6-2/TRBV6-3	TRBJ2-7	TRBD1	ASSDRGQIYEQY
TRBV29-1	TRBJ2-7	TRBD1	SVGTGISYEQY
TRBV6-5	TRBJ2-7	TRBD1	ASKPATGTDEQY
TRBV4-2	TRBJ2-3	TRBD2	ASSQGKGSGGVGDTQY
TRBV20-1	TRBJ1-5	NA	SAGISAQP
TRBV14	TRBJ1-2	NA	ASSQQNPNYGYT
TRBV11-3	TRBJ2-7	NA	ASSYDRYEQY
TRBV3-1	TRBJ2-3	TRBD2	ASRARGGTQY
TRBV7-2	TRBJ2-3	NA	ASSFEVSTDTQY
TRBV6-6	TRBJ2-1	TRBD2	ASSQMGLAEYNEQF
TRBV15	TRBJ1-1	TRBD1	ATSRGTGGNTEAF
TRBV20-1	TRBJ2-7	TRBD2	SAARLALKGEQY
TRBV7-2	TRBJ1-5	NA	ASSWSLNSNQPQH
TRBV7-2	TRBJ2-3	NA	ASRTVTDTQY
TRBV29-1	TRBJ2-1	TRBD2	SVGLAGGPSYNEQF
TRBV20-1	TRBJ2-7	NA	SAVPAGPTGDEQY
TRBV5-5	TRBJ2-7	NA	ASSRDRSGSYEQY
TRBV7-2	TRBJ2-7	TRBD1	ASPSGTGLYEQY
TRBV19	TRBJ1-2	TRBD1	ASSSGQKRGYT
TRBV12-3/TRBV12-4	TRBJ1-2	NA	ASSWRTSYT
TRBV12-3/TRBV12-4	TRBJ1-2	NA	ASSSASRET
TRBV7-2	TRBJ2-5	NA	ASSLVEGETQY
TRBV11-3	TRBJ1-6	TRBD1	ASRPGQGFNSPLH
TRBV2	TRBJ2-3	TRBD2	TSSEMVSGGATDTQY
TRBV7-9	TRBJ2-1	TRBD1	ASSARDRGLNEQF
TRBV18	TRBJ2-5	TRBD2	ASSPVAGVFQETQY
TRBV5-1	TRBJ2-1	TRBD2	ASSLTSGQNNEQF
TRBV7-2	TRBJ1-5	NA	ASSLGRGGQPQH
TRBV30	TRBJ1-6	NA	AWSEGSGKPNSPLH
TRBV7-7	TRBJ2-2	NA	AIQGNGNTGELF
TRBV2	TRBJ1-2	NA	ASSPMVQVYGYT
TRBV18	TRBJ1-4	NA	ASSPDRMNEKLF
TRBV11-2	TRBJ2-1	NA	ASSHAGTYNEQF
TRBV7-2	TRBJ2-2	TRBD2	ASSLRLAGTYTGELF
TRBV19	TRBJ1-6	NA	ASAPSGVNSPLH
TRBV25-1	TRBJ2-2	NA	ATTLVTGELF
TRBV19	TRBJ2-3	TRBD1	ASSMPDRGDTQY
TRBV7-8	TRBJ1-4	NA	ASSLPPRGPATNEKLF
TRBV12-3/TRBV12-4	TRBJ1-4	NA	ASSGPTVGEKLF
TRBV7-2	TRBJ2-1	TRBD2	ASSLVTSGGSSYNEQF
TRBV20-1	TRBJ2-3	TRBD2	SAHSGEVFTDTQY